The clone carrying this TCR beta chain was picked up one time. These data belong to a study of preoperative IRX-2 immunotherapy in early breast cancer. The table came from immunoSEQ multiplex PCR; TCRdb's copy has only in-frame clones and leaves some out. This table has around 57,000 clones, approximately 94% appearing once. The treatment was: preoperative locoregional IRX-2 cytokine immunotherapy. Patients received preoperative, locoregional IRX-2 cytokine immunotherapy in a phase Ib study. This CDR3 contains 15 residues. After removal of 3 bases from V and 9 bases from J, the junction contained 6 bases not matched to a gene. In germline, CDR1 is SGHVS, CDR2 FNYEAQ.

The chain joins TRBV7-6 to TRBJ2-2; 11 positions match TRBD1. This sample was gathered from a patient treated with IRX-2 immunotherapy. This TCR was recovered from a human donor with breast cancer. The CDR3 coding sequence is TGTGCCAGCAGCTTGGGGACAGGGGGAGTGAGGGAGCTGTTTTTT. This codes for CASSLGTGGVRELFF.